The rows below give T cell receptor beta chains drawn from one sample of a study of blood T cell repertoires in COVID-19. Data came from immunoSEQ multiplex PCR; TCRdb stores just in-frame clones and leaves some out. Found here are some 390,000 clones, approximately 89% of them singletons; the top ten hold approximately 1.5%. Sample: peripheral blood. These receptors originate from a woman aged 40 to 55 with COVID-19, enrolled during active disease. Each CDR3 is given with its conserved first and last residue. Fields, in order: D gene, V gene, clone size, J gene, CDR3 protein, CDR3 DNA. D genes are given only for firm matches. Clone size is stated in some rows and not others, as once, few, many or a class when expanded.

>-|TRBV5-4|-|TRBJ1-2
CASSLAAGINGYTF
TGTGCCAGCAGCTTGGCCGCAGGGATAAATGGCTACACCTTC
>-|TRBV28|-|TRBJ1-1
CASSDSLNTEAFF
TGTGCCAGCAGCGACAGTCTGAACACTGAAGCTTTCTTT
>TRBD1|TRBV2|-|TRBJ1-3
CASSKSRHRTGRNTIYF
TGTGCCAGCAGCAAATCCCGACACCGGACAGGGAGAAACACCATATATTTT
>TRBD1|TRBV6-5|-|TRBJ2-2
CASRDRGLGAGELFF
TGTGCCAGCCGGGACAGGGGGCTAGGGGCCGGGGAGCTGTTTTTT
>-|TRBV7-2|-|TRBJ1-5
CASSFGGRGSEPQHF
TGTGCCAGCAGCTTCGGGGGGAGGGGCAGTGAGCCCCAGCATTTT
>-|TRBV11-3|-|TRBJ2-1
CASSRSGSSYNEQFF
TGTGCCAGCAGCAGGAGCGGAAGCTCCTACAATGAGCAGTTCTTC
>-|TRBV29-1|-|TRBJ2-2
CSVEFARLNTGELFF
TGCAGCGTTGAATTCGCCAGACTGAACACCGGGGAGCTGTTTTTT
>TRBD1|TRBV4-3|-|TRBJ1-4
CASSQNRGRAEKLFF
TGCGCCAGCAGCCAAAACAGGGGGCGGGCTGAAAAACTGTTTTTT
>TRBD1|TRBV6-5|once|TRBJ1-2
CASRTGAPYGYTF
TGTGCCAGCAGGACAGGGGCACCCTATGGCTACACCTTC
>TRBD1|TRBV27|-|TRBJ1-5
CASSARDRVGGNQPQHF
TGTGCCAGCAGTGCCCGGGACAGGGTCGGTGGCAATCAGCCCCAGCATTTT
>TRBD1|TRBV28|-|TRBJ2-7
CASTRYRGPSYEQYF
TGTGCCAGCACCCGCTACAGGGGGCCCTCCTACGAGCAGTACTTC
>-|TRBV29-1|once|TRBJ1-2
CSVVFGTRNYGYTF
TGCAGCGTTGTTTTCGGGACACGTAACTATGGCTACACCTTC
>TRBD1|TRBV28|-|TRBJ1-4
CASSRPGTVGEKLFF
TGTGCCAGCAGTCGACCAGGGACAGTCGGTGAAAAACTGTTTTTT
>-|TRBV27|once|TRBJ1-5
CASSSNNQPQHF
TGTGCCAGCAGTTCAAACAATCAGCCCCAGCATTTT
>-|TRBV7-9|-|TRBJ2-7
CASSLPWTLTFSYEQYF
TGTGCCAGCAGCCTCCCTTGGACACTTACTTTCTCCTACGAGCAGTACTTC
>TRBD1|TRBV11-2|-|TRBJ2-6
CASSPWTGLTSGANVLTF
TGTGCCAGCAGTCCTTGGACAGGATTAACCTCTGGGGCCAACGTCCTGACTTTC
>-|TRBV2|-|TRBJ2-5
CASSEWRNPKETQYF
TGTGCCAGCAGTGAGTGGAGGAACCCCAAGGAGACCCAGTACTTC
>-|TRBV5-6|-|TRBJ1-1
CASSFPSSPMNTEAFF
TGTGCCAGCAGCTTCCCGTCCAGTCCCATGAACACTGAAGCTTTCTTT
>-|TRBV6-5|-|TRBJ1-4
CASSRGQRREKLFF
TGTGCCAGCAGCCGAGGACAGCGTCGCGAAAAACTGTTTTTT
>-|TRBV6-2/TRBV6-3|-|TRBJ2-2
CASSSLSRTGELFF
TGTGCCAGCAGTTCTCTTAGTCGAACCGGGGAGCTGTTTTTT
>-|TRBV27|-|TRBJ2-7
CASSRGLSYSYEQYF
TGTGCCAGCAGTCGGGGACTCTCTTACTCCTACGAGCAGTACTTC
>-|TRBV7-9|few|TRBJ1-1
CASRPVDSAYLLF
TGTGCCAGCAGACCGGTGGACTCCGCTTACTTGCTCTTT
>-|TRBV19|-|TRBJ2-7
CASQPFRGASEQYF
TGTGCCAGCCAACCGTTTCGGGGGGCCTCGGAGCAGTACTTC
>TRBD1|TRBV6-1|-|TRBJ1-2
CASSEAAGGIYGYTF
TGTGCCAGCAGTGAAGCGGCAGGGGGCATTTATGGCTACACCTTC
>TRBD1|TRBV9|-|TRBJ2-3
CASSPGGLADTQYF
TGTGCCAGCAGCCCAGGGGGTCTTGCAGATACGCAGTATTTT
>TRBD1|TRBV13|-|TRBJ1-1
CASSSRPGGTTEAFF
TGTGCCAGCAGCTCGCGACCAGGGGGAACCACTGAAGCTTTCTTT
>-|TRBV2|-|TRBJ2-5
CASSGGPTGTQYF
TGTGCCAGCTCCGGAGGGCCGACGGGGACCCAGTACTTC
>-|TRBV6-5|-|TRBJ2-1
CASSPTRISNEQFF
TGTGCCAGCAGTCCTACTCGTATTTCAAATGAGCAGTTCTTC
>TRBD1|TRBV7-2|-|TRBJ2-2
CASSRDRVDTGELFF
TGTGCCAGCAGCCGGGACAGGGTGGACACCGGGGAGCTGTTTTTT
>-|TRBV12-5|-|TRBJ1-3
CASSLPPNGNTIYF
TGTGCTAGTTCCCTACCTCCTAATGGAAACACCATATATTTT
>TRBD1|TRBV7-3|-|TRBJ1-1
CASRLLGTGGKNTEAFF
TGTGCCAGCAGACTCCTCGGGACAGGGGGTAAGAACACTGAAGCTTTCTTT
>-|TRBV5-1|-|TRBJ2-6
CASSLAPGSGANVLTF
TGCGCCAGCAGCTTGGCCCCAGGATCTGGGGCCAACGTCCTGACTTTC
>TRBD2|TRBV4-3|-|TRBJ2-7
CASSQDGKGAGGYEQYF
TGCGCCAGCAGCCAAGATGGAAAGGGAGCGGGGGGGTACGAGCAGTACTTC
>TRBD1|TRBV5-1|-|TRBJ2-7
CASSLEWGQGAYEQYF
TGCGCCAGCAGCTTGGAATGGGGACAGGGGGCCTACGAGCAGTACTTC
>TRBD2|TRBV29-1|-|TRBJ2-7
CSVEPYGGAYEQYF
TGCAGCGTTGAACCCTACGGGGGGGCCTACGAGCAGTACTTC
>TRBD2|TRBV7-9|-|TRBJ2-5
CASSSRSETSSGIQETQYF
TGTGCCAGCAGCTCCCGTTCCGAGACTAGCTCCGGGATTCAAGAGACCCAGTACTTC
>-|TRBV7-2|-|TRBJ1-2
CASSLETPGGGYTF
TGTGCCAGCAGCTTAGAAACTCCCGGAGGTGGCTACACCTTC
>-|TRBV24-1|-|TRBJ1-6
CATSPSTVNSPLHF
TGTGCCACCAGTCCATCGACAGTTAATTCACCCCTCCACTTT
>-|TRBV28|-|TRBJ1-6
CASTLEVYNSPLHF
TGTGCCAGCACTTTGGAGGTCTATAATTCACCCCTCCACTTT
>-|TRBV4-1|-|TRBJ1-2
CASSQVGNVALSNGYTF
TGCGCCAGCAGCCAAGTCGGAAATGTGGCACTATCTAATGGCTACACCTTC
>-|TRBV27|-|TRBJ1-4
CASSWGGPNEKLFF
TGTGCCAGCAGTTGGGGGGGGCCGAATGAAAAACTGTTTTTT
>-|TRBV2|-|TRBJ1-1
CASTRHTTEAFF
TGTGCCAGCACAAGACACACCACTGAAGCTTTCTTT
>TRBD1|TRBV19|-|TRBJ1-2
CASSPIDRGYGYTF
TGTGCCAGTAGTCCAATAGACAGGGGCTATGGCTACACCTTC
>-|TRBV13|-|TRBJ1-3
CASSLLRTYSGNTIYF
TGTGCCAGCAGCTTACTTCGCACCTACTCTGGAAACACCATATATTTT
>TRBD1|TRBV9|-|TRBJ1-2
CASSPRTGYSNYGYTF
TGTGCCAGCAGCCCGAGGACAGGGTATAGCAACTATGGCTACACCTTC
>-|TRBV12-5|-|TRBJ1-5
CASGWVALGGNQPQHF
TGTGCTAGTGGTTGGGTGGCCCTAGGAGGCAATCAGCCCCAGCATTTT
>-|TRBV27|-|TRBJ1-2
CASSPLGANYGYTF
TGTGCCAGCAGTCCGCTGGGGGCAAACTATGGCTACACCTTC
>-|TRBV28|-|TRBJ1-6
CASRTDRFYNSPLHF
TGTGCCAGCAGAACCGACAGGTTCTATAATTCACCCCTCCACTTT